This T cell receptor beta chain was profiled in a study of cytomegalovirus exposure and HLA in healthy donors. Whole-study findings and limits: Per a prior analysis, the majority of TCR beta V segments were productive roughly 87% or roughly 30% of the time. When analyzed later, a missense DCLRE1C variant was found to be linked to TCR beta V- and J-gene trimming. Specificity of three CMV-associated chains for CMV antigens was verified in vitro.

Trimming cost V 2 bases and J 4 bases, with 8 bases left between them. The CDR3 consists of 13 residues. The V gene's germline CDR1 is MNHEY and CDR2 SVGAGI. The PCR made use of 60 Vbeta and 13 Jbeta primers. The protocol was immunoSEQ multiplex PCR, while the TCRdb copy is restricted to in-frame clones and leaves out a portion. The table lists more than 85,000 clones, roughly 70% of them singletons. To note about this clone: What it recognizes is unknown.

The chain is built from TRBV6-5 and TRBJ1-1; TRBD1 is a possible D gene (5 bases). Material: PBMCs. This receptor was obtained from a man aged 35 to 55 in good health and CMV-seronegative. Here the CDR3 reads CASSYGGSTEAFF. The CDR3 DNA is TGTGCCAGCAGTTACGGGGGGAGCACTGAAGCTTTCTTT.